The rows below give T cell receptor beta chains drawn from one sample of a study of T cell repertoires in ileal Crohn's disease. The protocol was immunoSEQ multiplex PCR, while the TCRdb copy is restricted to in-frame clones and leaves out a portion. This table has about 15,000 clones, just over 70% appearing once. The sample consisted of ileal tissue. All receptors derive from an adult with Crohn's disease. Each CDR3 is given with its conserved first and last residue. The order of the fields is clone size, V gene, J gene, CDR3 protein. Clone size is stated in some rows and not others, as once, few, many or a class when expanded.

abundance: few
v_gene: TRBV10-2
j_gene: TRBJ1-1
CDR3aa: CAGLPQGKNTEAFF

abundance: few
v_gene: TRBV2
j_gene: TRBJ1-4
CDR3aa: CASSGDSLGEKLFF

abundance: -
v_gene: TRBV19
j_gene: TRBJ2-7
CDR3aa: CASSTGSYEQYF

abundance: -
v_gene: TRBV10-3
j_gene: TRBJ1-6
CDR3aa: CAINTGATANSPLHF

abundance: once
v_gene: TRBV18
j_gene: TRBJ1-4
CDR3aa: CASSPGYEGEKLFF

abundance: few
v_gene: TRBV10-2
j_gene: TRBJ2-7
CDR3aa: CASRYGLAGGGGSYEQYF

abundance: once
v_gene: TRBV11-2
j_gene: TRBJ1-6
CDR3aa: CASSLEGGPGTPLHF

abundance: -
v_gene: TRBV5-1
j_gene: TRBJ2-6
CDR3aa: CASSFGGSSGANVLTF

abundance: -
v_gene: TRBV6-5
j_gene: TRBJ2-5
CDR3aa: CASSSPLRGQETQYF

abundance: -
v_gene: TRBV2
j_gene: TRBJ2-1
CDR3aa: CASSEDRVNEQFF

abundance: -
v_gene: TRBV30
j_gene: TRBJ2-7
CDR3aa: CAWSRDWNEQYF

abundance: -
v_gene: TRBV28
j_gene: TRBJ2-5
CDR3aa: CASSLSGGTGEETQYF

abundance: -
v_gene: TRBV2
j_gene: TRBJ2-2
CDR3aa: CASRSTGELFF

abundance: -
v_gene: TRBV2
j_gene: TRBJ1-6
CDR3aa: CASSPGTGTPLHF

abundance: -
v_gene: TRBV15
j_gene: TRBJ2-3
CDR3aa: CATSGGLAGATDTQYF

abundance: -
v_gene: TRBV6-5
j_gene: TRBJ1-2
CDR3aa: CASTTRDRPNYGYTF

abundance: -
v_gene: TRBV5-8
j_gene: TRBJ2-7
CDR3aa: CASSSSRTSPIYEQYF

abundance: few
v_gene: TRBV5-1
j_gene: TRBJ2-1
CDR3aa: CASSGGTRSYNEQFF

abundance: once
v_gene: TRBV7-6
j_gene: TRBJ1-1
CDR3aa: CASSPYGTGEGTEAFF

abundance: -
v_gene: TRBV2
j_gene: TRBJ1-2
CDR3aa: CASRRLAGNYGYTF

abundance: few
v_gene: TRBV28
j_gene: TRBJ1-2
CDR3aa: CASTLGGQLYGYTF

abundance: -
v_gene: TRBV19
j_gene: TRBJ1-6
CDR3aa: CASGQALNSPLHF

abundance: few
v_gene: TRBV6-5
j_gene: TRBJ1-4
CDR3aa: CASSYRGQEGEKLFF

abundance: -
v_gene: TRBV28
j_gene: TRBJ2-5
CDR3aa: CASRSGTGAVTQYF

abundance: -
v_gene: TRBV2
j_gene: TRBJ2-7
CDR3aa: CASTPDRSANEQYF

abundance: -
v_gene: TRBV4-1
j_gene: TRBJ1-6
CDR3aa: CASSQLTGFGSPLHF

abundance: -
v_gene: TRBV14
j_gene: TRBJ1-2
CDR3aa: CASSHPGYGYTF

abundance: -
v_gene: TRBV6-1
j_gene: TRBJ2-1
CDR3aa: CASSEGAGGNNEQFF

abundance: -
v_gene: TRBV2
j_gene: TRBJ2-2
CDR3aa: CASSLAAPGRVTGELFF

abundance: -
v_gene: TRBV30
j_gene: TRBJ1-2
CDR3aa: CAWSVARGNGYTF

abundance: -
v_gene: TRBV2
j_gene: TRBJ1-1
CDR3aa: CASRSGYTEAFF

abundance: -
v_gene: TRBV6-6
j_gene: TRBJ2-3
CDR3aa: CASSNGEVDTQYF

abundance: -
v_gene: TRBV7-9
j_gene: TRBJ2-4
CDR3aa: CASSVGGAGAKNIQYF

abundance: -
v_gene: TRBV7-9
j_gene: TRBJ1-1
CDR3aa: CASSLSRANTEAFF

abundance: -
v_gene: TRBV11-3
j_gene: TRBJ2-1
CDR3aa: CASSLGLAAEQFF

abundance: -
v_gene: TRBV7-8
j_gene: TRBJ2-3
CDR3aa: CASSLASGGGPDTQYF

abundance: -
v_gene: TRBV30
j_gene: TRBJ1-2
CDR3aa: CACDRVGYTF

abundance: -
v_gene: TRBV2
j_gene: TRBJ1-1
CDR3aa: CASSFRRDTEAFF

abundance: few
v_gene: TRBV19
j_gene: TRBJ2-7
CDR3aa: CASNSRGSEQYF

abundance: -
v_gene: TRBV15
j_gene: TRBJ2-7
CDR3aa: CATSRGGRANEQYF

abundance: -
v_gene: TRBV5-5
j_gene: TRBJ1-5
CDR3aa: CASSLQGNQPQHF

abundance: -
v_gene: TRBV6-1
j_gene: TRBJ2-5
CDR3aa: CASSVWDLETQYF

abundance: once
v_gene: TRBV19
j_gene: TRBJ2-1
CDR3aa: CASSILSGNWQFF

abundance: -
v_gene: TRBV18
j_gene: TRBJ2-5
CDR3aa: CASSWTSGNDAMGQETQYF

abundance: -
v_gene: TRBV7-6
j_gene: TRBJ1-5
CDR3aa: CASSLDPRSPQHF

abundance: -
v_gene: TRBV11-3
j_gene: TRBJ1-4
CDR3aa: CASSPQLGGNEKLFF

abundance: medium-sized
v_gene: TRBV6-4
j_gene: TRBJ2-7
CDR3aa: CASSENGMSEQYF

abundance: -
v_gene: TRBV25-1
j_gene: TRBJ1-1
CDR3aa: CASTGVTEAFF

abundance: -
v_gene: TRBV6-6
j_gene: TRBJ1-1
CDR3aa: CASTGGNTEAFF